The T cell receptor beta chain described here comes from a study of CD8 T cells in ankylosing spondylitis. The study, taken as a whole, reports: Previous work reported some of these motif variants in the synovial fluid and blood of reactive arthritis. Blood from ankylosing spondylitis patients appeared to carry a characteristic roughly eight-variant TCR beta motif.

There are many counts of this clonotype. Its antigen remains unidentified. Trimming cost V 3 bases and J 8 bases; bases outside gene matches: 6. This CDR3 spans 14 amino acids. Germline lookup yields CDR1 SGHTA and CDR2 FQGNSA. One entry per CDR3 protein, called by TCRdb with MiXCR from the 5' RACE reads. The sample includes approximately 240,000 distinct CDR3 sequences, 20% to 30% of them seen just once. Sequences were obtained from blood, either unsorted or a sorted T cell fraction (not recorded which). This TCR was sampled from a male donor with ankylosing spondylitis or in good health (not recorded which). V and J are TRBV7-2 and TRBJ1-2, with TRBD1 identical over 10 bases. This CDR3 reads CASSFRDRGVGYTF. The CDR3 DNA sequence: TGTGCCAGCAGCTTCCGGGACAGGGGAGTGGGCTACACCTTC.